Listed below are T cell receptor beta chains from one sample, sequenced in a study of long-term antiretroviral therapy in people with HIV. Sequenced by immunoSEQ multiplex PCR; TCRdb stores in-frame clones only, minus some. The sample carries 31,000 or so clones, about nine tenths recorded once. The sequencing here drew on unsorted PBMCs, taken roughly 5 years before starting antiretroviral therapy. These receptor sequences come from a man aged 50-59 years with HIV. The CDR3 runs from the conserved cysteine through the conserved F or W. The order of the fields is V gene, J gene, CDR3 length, D gene, clone size, CDR3 DNA, CDR3 protein. The D gene is left open where the match is weak. The size field is filled for only some rows; it gives once, few, many or a size class.

>TRBV29-1|TRBJ2-1|14|-|-
TGCAGCGTGATTTCGATCTCTTTAAGGGGTGAGCAGTTCTTC
CSVISISLRGEQFF
>TRBV9|TRBJ2-3|15|-|-
TGTGCCAGCAGCGTATGGCAATCTAGCACAGATACGCAGTATTTT
CASSVWQSSTDTQYF
>TRBV25-1|TRBJ2-5|18|TRBD2|-
TGTGCCAGCAGTAAGTGGCTAGCGGGAGGAAGGATACAAGAGACCCAGTACTTC
CASSKWLAGGRIQETQYF
>TRBV29-1|TRBJ1-1|14|TRBD1|-
TGCAGCGTTGCTACATTCGGGGACAGCTCTGAAGCTTTCTTT
CSVATFGDSSEAFF
>TRBV5-1|TRBJ1-1|15|-|-
TGCGCCAGCAGCCTGACGTGGGCGGGGAACACTGAAGCTTTCTTT
CASSLTWAGNTEAFF
>TRBV16|TRBJ2-7|14|-|-
TGTGCCAGCAGCCAATTTCAGGGGCTTTACGAGCAGTACTTC
CASSQFQGLYEQYF
>TRBV11-3|TRBJ2-7|13|-|-
TGTGCCAGCAGCTTAGACAGGGACTACGAGCAGTACTTC
CASSLDRDYEQYF
>TRBV5-4|TRBJ2-1|14|TRBD2|-
TGTGCCAGCAGCTTGGGTGGGCGGGGGGGCCAGCAGTTCTTC
CASSLGGRGGQQFF
>TRBV15|TRBJ1-1|15|-|once
TGTGCCACCAGCAGGGAGGTGCTCATGAACACTGAAGCTTTCTTT
CATSREVLMNTEAFF
>TRBV18|TRBJ1-1|14|TRBD1|-
TGTGCCAGCTCACCACTTGGACAGGGGGATGAAGCTTTCTTT
CASSPLGQGDEAFF
>TRBV30|TRBJ1-2|13|-|-
TGTGCCTGGAGTGTAGCACGGGTCTATGGCTACACCTTC
CAWSVARVYGYTF
>TRBV11-2|TRBJ1-1|17|TRBD1|-
TGTGCCAGCAGCTTAGATCGTGGTTCGACAGGGCACACTGAAGCTTTCTTT
CASSLDRGSTGHTEAFF